This TCR beta chain was sequenced during a study of regulatory T cells in long-lasting Graves disease (dated by TCRdb to the early 2020s). A note on the overall study: Persistent Graves' disease was defined as persistently positive TSH receptor autoantibodies together with antithyroid drug treatment for over 5 years. A total of roughly 35 samples underwent TCR sequencing: about 13 from persistent and roughly 20 from newly diagnosed Graves' disease patients. The study was registered as a clinical trial and conducted in China. This study used TCR sequencing and RNA sequencing of peripheral blood to compare persistent Graves' disease patients against newly diagnosed Graves' disease patients. Persistent Graves' disease patients in the clinical cohort had taken antithyroid drugs for roughly ten years on average.

Libraries were built with multiplex PCR. The reads were generated on an Illumina HiSeq 4000. To build TCR beta libraries, CDR3 regions were amplified by Arm-PCR using iRepertoire HTBI primers. Before sequencing, the PCR products underwent gel purification. On the authors' methods: A total of roughly 58 TRBV and under 15 TRBJ segments were identified across samples and were used for gene usage analysis of CDR3 amino acid clonotypes. COPE and FqMerger were used to merge filtered high-quality paired reads into contigs. BLAST was used to align contigs to IMGT TRBV, TRBD and TRBJ reference genes, and CDR3 was defined according to IMGT. Any clonotype with a frequency above 0.1% was counted as a highly expanded clone. Shannon entropy served as the measure of repertoire diversity, while the Gini coefficient captured V-J evenness. A clonotype found in more than one individual was treated as public. In-frame beta chains were kept once TCRdb had trimmed the public reads at Q25 with fastp and called clones with MiXCR. Every entry covers one CDR3 protein and lists the most common genes and DNA from its rows. None of the V and J calls come from the authors' own analysis; TCRdb made them. A total of 650,000 to 700,000 distinct CDR3 sequences appear in this sample, 25% to 30% of them only once. The top ten hold around 40% of the sample.

This clonotype was counted a few times. Its specific antigen is unknown. Base qualities were left out, and no much larger clone turns up one base away. Sequences LGHNT (CDR1) and FRNRAP (CDR2) are obtained from the germline V gene. Counted from cysteine to phenylalanine, this CDR3 has 15 amino acids. The retained sequence is limited to the CDR3, 45 bases, with the frame set at the first base. At the junction V is shortened by 6 bases and J by 2 bases, with 13 bases in between. Read against the paper, the sample's time point label means: persistent/refractory GD, antithyroid drugs over 5 years with positive TRAb. RNA was extracted from PBMCs in TRIzol for both TCR sequencing and RNA sequencing. The diagnosis of Graves' disease was made according to American Thyroid Association guidelines. Patients for the study were recruited at an endocrinology department in Xi'an, China. Each patient gave about 9.1 milliliters of peripheral blood, collected in an EDTA anticoagulant tube. Ficoll Paque Plus density gradient separation was used to isolate PBMCs, and no further T cell sorting was done. RNA quality was checked with an Agilent 2100 Bioanalyzer and agarose gel, and concentration with a NanoDrop 2000.

Paper-wide results and their limitations: Persistent patients shared more public clonotypes among themselves (more than 2,500) than newly diagnosed patients did (approximately 970). As a limitation, the authors acknowledged that the small sample size may reduce accuracy. Sequencing and analysis were limited to the TCR beta chain. Preferential use of TRBV28, TRBJ1-2 and TRBJ2-5 was observed in persistent disease, whereas TRBV20-1 and TRBJ2-1 were favored in newly diagnosed disease. Compared with newly diagnosed patients, persistent Graves' disease patients had lower TCR Shannon entropy and fewer highly expanded clones, which suggests clonal expansion. Peripheral blood alone was examined, since thyroid tissue, which constituted the primary lesion, could not be accessed.

The source material was peripheral blood mononuclear cells (PBMCs), sampled when the disease was refractory, from a patient treated with antithyroid drugs. In this chain, TRBV12-5 is recombined with TRBJ2-2; a confident D gene designation cannot be given. The clonotype originates from a female donor with Graves disease. The nucleotide sequence reads as follows: TGTGCTAGTGGCGCCCGTGGCGCCAACACCGGGGAGCTGTTTTTT. It codes for CASGARGANTGELFF.